This TCR beta chain appears in the sequencing data of a study of beta chain features in type 1 diabetes. General study results and limits: When Type 1 diabetes patients were examined, their TCRB CDR3s proved moderately but significantly shorter in all four CD4+ subsets.

Germline-derived CDR1 and CDR2 are LNHDA and SQIVND (reference sequence). This CDR3 contains 14 residues. V trimming: 6 bases; J trimming: 1 base; junction bases outside the gene matches: 5. Sequenced material consisted of expressed TCRB transcripts (all of the isolated RNA was reverse transcribed). Repertoires were generated with immunoSEQ multiplex PCR, while TCRdb's copy carries only in-frame clones and drops some. Among about 340,000 clones, about 13% were seen once, and the ten largest hold 0.013% to 0.015%. In regard to this clone: Its specificity is not known.

The TCR originated in a woman aged 18-29 years with type 1 diabetes. Sequences were obtained from naive CD4+ T cells from blood. The chain has TRBV19 and TRBJ2-7; 8 nucleotides align to TRBD1. The CDR3, as DNA: TGTGCCAGTAGCCGGGGACAGGCATCCTACGAGCAGTACTTC. Translated, it gives CASSRGQASYEQYF.